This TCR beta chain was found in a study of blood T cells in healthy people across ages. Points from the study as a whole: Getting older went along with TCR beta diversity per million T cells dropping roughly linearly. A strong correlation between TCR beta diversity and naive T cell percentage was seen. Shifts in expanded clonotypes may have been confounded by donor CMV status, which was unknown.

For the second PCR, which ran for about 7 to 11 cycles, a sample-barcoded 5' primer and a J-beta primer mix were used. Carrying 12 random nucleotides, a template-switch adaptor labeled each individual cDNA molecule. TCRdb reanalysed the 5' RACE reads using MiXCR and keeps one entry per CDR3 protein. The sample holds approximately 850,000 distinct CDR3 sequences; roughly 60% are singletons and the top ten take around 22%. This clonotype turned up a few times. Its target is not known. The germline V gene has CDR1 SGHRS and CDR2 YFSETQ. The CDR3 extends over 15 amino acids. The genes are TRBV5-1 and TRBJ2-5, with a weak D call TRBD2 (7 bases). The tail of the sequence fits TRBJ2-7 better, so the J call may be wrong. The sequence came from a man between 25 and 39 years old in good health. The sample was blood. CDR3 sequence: CASSPGAGENYEQYF. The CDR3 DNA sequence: TGCGCCAGCAGCCCGGGGGCGGGAGAGAACTACGAGCAGTACTTC.